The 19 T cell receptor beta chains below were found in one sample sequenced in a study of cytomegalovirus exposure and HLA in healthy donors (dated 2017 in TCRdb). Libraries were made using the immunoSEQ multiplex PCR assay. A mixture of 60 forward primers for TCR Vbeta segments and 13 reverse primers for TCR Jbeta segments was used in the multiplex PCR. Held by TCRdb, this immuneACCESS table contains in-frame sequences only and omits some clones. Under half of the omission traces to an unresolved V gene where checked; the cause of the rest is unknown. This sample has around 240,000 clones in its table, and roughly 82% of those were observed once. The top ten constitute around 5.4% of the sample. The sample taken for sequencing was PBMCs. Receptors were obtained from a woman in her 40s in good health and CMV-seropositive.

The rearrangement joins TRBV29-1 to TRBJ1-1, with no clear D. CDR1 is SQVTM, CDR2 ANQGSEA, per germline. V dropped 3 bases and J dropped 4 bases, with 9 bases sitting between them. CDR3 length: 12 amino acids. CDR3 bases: TGCAGCGTTGAGGGCCTCGGCACTGAAGCTTTCTTT. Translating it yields CSVEGLGTEAFF.

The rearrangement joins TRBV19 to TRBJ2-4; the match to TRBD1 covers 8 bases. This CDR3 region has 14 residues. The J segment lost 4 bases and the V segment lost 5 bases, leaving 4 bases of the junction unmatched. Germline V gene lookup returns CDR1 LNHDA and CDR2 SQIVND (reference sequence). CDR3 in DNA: TGTGCCAGTAGTGTCCGGGACAGGAAAAACATTCAGTACTTC. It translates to CASSVRDRKNIQYF.

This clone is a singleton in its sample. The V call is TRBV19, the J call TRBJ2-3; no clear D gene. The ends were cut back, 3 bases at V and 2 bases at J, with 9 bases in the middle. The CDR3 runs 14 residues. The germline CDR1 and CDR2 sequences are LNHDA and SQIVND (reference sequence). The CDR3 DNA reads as TGTGCCAGTAGTATTGGGCCCAACACAGATACGCAGTATTTT. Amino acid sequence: CASSIGPNTDTQYF. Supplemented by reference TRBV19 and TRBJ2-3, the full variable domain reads DGGITQSPKYLFRKEGQNVTLSCEQNLNHDAMYWYRQDPGQGLRLIYYSQIVNDFQKGDIAEGYSVSREKKESFPLTVTSAQKNPTAFYLCASSIGPNTDTQYFGPGTRLTVL.

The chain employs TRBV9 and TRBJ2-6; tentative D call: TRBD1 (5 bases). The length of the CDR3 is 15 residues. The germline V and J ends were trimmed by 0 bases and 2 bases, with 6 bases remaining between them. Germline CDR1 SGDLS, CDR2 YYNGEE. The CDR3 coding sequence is TGTGCCAGCAGCGTAGTAGGGGCTGGGGCCAACGTCCTGACTTTC. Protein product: CASSVVGAGANVLTF.

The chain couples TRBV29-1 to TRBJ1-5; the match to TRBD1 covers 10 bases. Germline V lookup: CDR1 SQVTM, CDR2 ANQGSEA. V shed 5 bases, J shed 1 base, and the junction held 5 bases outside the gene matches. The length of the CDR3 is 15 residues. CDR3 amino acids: CSVTGQGSSNQPQHF. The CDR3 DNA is TGCAGCGTTACGGGACAGGGGTCAAGCAATCAGCCCCAGCATTTT. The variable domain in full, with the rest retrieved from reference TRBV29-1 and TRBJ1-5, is SAVISQKPSRDICQRGTSLTIQCQVDSQVTMMFWYRQQPGQSLTLIATANQGSEATYESGFVIDKFPISRPNLTFSTLTVSNMSPEDSSIYLCSVTGQGSSNQPQHFGDGTRLSIL.

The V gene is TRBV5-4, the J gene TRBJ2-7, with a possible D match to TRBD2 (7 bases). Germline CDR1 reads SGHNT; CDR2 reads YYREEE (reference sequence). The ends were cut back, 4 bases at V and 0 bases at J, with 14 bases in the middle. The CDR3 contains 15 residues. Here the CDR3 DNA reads TGTGCCAGCAGCAACGGGGGGCAGAGCTCCTACGAGCAGTACTTC. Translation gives CASSNGGQSSYEQYF.

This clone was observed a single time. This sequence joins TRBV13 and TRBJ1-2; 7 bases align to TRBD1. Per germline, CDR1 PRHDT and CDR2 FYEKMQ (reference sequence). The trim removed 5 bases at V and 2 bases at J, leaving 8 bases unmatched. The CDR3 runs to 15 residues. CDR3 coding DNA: TGTGCCAGCAGCCCAGCGACAGGGCTAAACTATGGCTACACCTTC. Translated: CASSPATGLNYGYTF.

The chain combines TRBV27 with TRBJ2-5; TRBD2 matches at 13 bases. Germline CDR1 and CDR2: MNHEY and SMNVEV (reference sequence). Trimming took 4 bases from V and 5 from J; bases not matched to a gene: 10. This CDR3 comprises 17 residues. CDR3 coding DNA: TGTGCCAGCAGTTCCCGGACTAGCGGGGGAAGAAGGGAGACCCAGTACTTC. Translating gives CASSSRTSGGRRETQYF.

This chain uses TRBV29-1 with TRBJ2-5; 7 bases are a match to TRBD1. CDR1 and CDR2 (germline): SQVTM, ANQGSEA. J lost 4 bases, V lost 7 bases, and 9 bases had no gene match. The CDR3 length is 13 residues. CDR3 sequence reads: CSAQRQGPETQYF. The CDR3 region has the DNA TGCAGCGCCCAGAGACAGGGTCCAGAGACCCAGTACTTC.

CDR3 protein: CASSFSGTGYEQYF. The DNA of the CDR3 is TGCGCCAGCAGCTTCAGTGGGACAGGGTACGAGCAGTACTTC. The rearrangement links TRBV5-1 to TRBJ2-7, with 9 bases matching TRBD1. Germline CDR1 SGHRS, CDR2 YFSETQ. This CDR3 has 14 amino acids. J gave up 4 bases and V 2 bases, and 4 bases lay outside the gene matches.

CDR3 sequence: CASSQGTGPSGANVLTF. As DNA, the CDR3 is TGTGCCAGCAGCCAGGGGACAGGCCCCTCTGGGGCCAACGTCCTGACTTTC. The genes are TRBV4-2 and TRBJ2-6, with 8 bases identical to TRBD1. This CDR3 comprises 17 residues. Looked up from germline, CDR1 is LGHNA and CDR2 is YNFKEQ. Trimming cost V 3 bases and J 0 bases; bases outside gene matches: 4.

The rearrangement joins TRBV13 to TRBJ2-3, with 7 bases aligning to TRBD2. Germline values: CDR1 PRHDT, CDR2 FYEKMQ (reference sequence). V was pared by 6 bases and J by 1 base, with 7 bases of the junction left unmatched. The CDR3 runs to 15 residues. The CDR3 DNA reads TGTGCCAGCAGGCCCCTAGCGGCCCGCACAGATACGCAGTATTTT. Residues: CASRPLAARTDTQYF.

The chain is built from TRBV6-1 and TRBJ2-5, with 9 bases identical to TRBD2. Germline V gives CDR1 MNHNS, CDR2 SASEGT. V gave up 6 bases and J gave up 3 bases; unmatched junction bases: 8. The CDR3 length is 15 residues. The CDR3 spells CASRAKLAGEETQYF. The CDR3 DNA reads TGTGCCAGCAGAGCTAAACTAGCGGGTGAAGAGACCCAGTACTTC.

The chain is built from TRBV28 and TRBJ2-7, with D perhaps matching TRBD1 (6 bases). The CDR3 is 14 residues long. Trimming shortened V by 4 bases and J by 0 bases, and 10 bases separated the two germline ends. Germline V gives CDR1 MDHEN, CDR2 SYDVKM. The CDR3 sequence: CASSSTGSSYEQYF. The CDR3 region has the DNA TGTGCCAGCAGTTCTACAGGGAGCTCCTACGAGCAGTACTTC.

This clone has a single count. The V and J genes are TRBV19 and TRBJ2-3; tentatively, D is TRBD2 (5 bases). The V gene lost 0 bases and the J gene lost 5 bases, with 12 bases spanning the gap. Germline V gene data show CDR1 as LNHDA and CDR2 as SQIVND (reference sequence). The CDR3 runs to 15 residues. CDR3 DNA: TGTGCCAGTAGTATAGATGATCGGGGAATAGATACGCAGTATTTT. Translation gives CASSIDDRGIDTQYF.

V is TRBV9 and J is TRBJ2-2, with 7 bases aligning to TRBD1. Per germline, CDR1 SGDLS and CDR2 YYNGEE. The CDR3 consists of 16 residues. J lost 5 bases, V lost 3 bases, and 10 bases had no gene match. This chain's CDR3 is CASSGKAGGLTGELFF. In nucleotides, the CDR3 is TGTGCCAGCAGCGGGAAAGCAGGGGGTCTGACCGGGGAGCTGTTTTTT. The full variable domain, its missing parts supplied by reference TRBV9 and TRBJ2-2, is DSGVTQTPKHLITATGQRVTLRCSPRSGDLSVYWYQQSLDQGLQFLIQYYNGEERAKGNILERFSAQQFPDLHSELNLSSLELGDSALYFCASSGKAGGLTGELFFGEGSRLTVL.

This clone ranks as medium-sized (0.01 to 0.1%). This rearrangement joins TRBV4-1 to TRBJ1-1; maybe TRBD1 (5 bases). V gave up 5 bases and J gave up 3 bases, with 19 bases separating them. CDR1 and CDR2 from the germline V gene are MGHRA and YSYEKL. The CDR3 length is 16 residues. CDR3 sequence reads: CASSGGALTGDTEAFF. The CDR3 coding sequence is TGCGCCAGCAGCGGTGGGGCTCTTACTGGGGACACTGAAGCTTTCTTT.

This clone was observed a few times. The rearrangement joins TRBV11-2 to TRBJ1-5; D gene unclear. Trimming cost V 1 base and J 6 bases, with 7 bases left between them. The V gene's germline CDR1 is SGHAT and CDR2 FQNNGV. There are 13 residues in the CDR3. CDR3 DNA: TGTGCCAGCAGCTTAGTTCCGTTTCAGCCCCAGCATTTT. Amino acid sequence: CASSLVPFQPQHF.

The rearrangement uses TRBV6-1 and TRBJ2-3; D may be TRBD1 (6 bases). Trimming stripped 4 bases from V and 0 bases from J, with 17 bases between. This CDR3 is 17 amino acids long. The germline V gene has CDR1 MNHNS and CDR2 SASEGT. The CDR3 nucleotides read TGTGCCAGCAGTGCACGCCGGGACACCTTTAGCACAGATACGCAGTATTTT. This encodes CASSARRDTFSTDTQYF.